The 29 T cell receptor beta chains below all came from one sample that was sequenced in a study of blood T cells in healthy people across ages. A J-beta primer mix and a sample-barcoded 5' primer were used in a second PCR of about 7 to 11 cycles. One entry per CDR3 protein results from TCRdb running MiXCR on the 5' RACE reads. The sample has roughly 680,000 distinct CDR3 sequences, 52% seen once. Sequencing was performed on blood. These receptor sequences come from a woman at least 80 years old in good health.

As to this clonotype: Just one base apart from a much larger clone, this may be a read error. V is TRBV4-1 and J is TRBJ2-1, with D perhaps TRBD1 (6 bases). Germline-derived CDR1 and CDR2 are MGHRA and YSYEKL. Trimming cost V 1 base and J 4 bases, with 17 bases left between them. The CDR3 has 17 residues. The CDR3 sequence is CASSQGCTGLRYNEQFF. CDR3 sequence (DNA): TGCGCCAGCAGCCAAGGTTGTACAGGGCTTCGGTACAATGAGCAGTTCTTC.

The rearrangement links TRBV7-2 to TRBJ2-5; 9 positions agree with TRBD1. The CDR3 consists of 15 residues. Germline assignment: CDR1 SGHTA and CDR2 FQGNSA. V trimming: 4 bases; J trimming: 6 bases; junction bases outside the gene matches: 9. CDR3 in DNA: TGTGCCAGCAGCTCCGACGGGGGACAGGGCCAGACCCAGTACTTC. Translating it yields CASSSDGGQGQTQYF.

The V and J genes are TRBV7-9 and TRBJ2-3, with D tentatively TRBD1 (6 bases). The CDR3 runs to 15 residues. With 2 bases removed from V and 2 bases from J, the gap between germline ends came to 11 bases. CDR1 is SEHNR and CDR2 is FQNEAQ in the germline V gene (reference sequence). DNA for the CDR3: TGTGCCAGCAGCTTAACAACAGGGTACACAGATACGCAGTATTTT. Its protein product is CASSLTTGYTDTQYF.

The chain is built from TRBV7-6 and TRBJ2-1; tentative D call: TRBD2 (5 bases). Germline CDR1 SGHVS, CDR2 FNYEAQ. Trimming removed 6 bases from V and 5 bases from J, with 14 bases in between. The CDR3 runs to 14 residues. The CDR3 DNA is TGTGCCAGCAGTCGGACGGGATCCCACAATGAGCAGTTCTTC. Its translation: CASSRTGSHNEQFF. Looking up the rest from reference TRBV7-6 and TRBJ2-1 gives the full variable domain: GAGVSQSPRYKVTKRGQDVALRCDPISGHVSLYWYRQALGQGPEFLTYFNYEAQQDKSGLPNDRFSAERPEGSISTLTIQRTEQRDSAMYRCASSRTGSHNEQFFGPGTRLTVL.

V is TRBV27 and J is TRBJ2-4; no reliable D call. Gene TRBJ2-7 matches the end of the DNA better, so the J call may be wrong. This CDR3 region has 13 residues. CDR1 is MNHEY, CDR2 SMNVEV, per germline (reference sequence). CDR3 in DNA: TGTGCCAGCAGTGAACGGTGGGCCTACGAGCAGTACTTC. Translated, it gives CASSERWAYEQYF.

CDR3 in amino acids: CASSWGGTEDTQYF. In nucleotides, the CDR3 is TGTGCCAGCAGCTGGGGGGGGACAGAGGATACGCAGTATTTT. This chain joins TRBV5-5 and TRBJ2-3; D is tentatively TRBD1 or TRBD2 (7 bases each). Trimming stripped 3 bases from V and 6 bases from J, with 14 bases between. The germline V gene has CDR1 SGHKS and CDR2 YYEKEE (reference sequence). The CDR3 loop spans 14 amino acids.

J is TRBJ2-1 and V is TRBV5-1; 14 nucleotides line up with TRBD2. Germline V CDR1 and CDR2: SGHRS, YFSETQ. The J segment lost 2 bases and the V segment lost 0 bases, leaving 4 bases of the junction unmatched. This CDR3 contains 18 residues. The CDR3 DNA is TGCGCCAGCAGCTTGGGTGGGACTAGCGGGGGAACCTACAATGAGCAGTTCTTC. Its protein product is CASSLGGTSGGTYNEQFF.

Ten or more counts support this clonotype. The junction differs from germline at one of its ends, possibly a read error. The CDR3: CASSLGGTGELFF. Written as DNA, the CDR3 is TGTGCCAGCAGCTTAGGGGGCACCGGGGAGCTGTTTTTT. The chain employs TRBV12-3 or TRBV12-4 and TRBJ2-2; perhaps TRBD1 as D (6 bases). This CDR3 has 13 residues.

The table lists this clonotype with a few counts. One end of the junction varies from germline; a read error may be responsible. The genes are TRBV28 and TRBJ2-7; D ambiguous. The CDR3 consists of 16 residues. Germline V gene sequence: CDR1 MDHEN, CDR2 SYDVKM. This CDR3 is CASSPLSPGRAYGQYF. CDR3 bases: TGTGCCAGCAGCCCCCTGAGCCCCGGAAGAGCCTACGGGCAGTACTTC.

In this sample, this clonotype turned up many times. This chain's CDR3 is CASSYAPAVSPQHF. The CDR3 nucleotides read TGTGCCAGCAGTTACGCTCCGGCGGTTTCCCCGCAGCATTTT. The V and J genes are TRBV6-5 and TRBJ1-5; D remains ambiguous. The CDR3 has 14 amino acids. V lost 2 bases and J 13 bases, leaving 18 bases between the germline ends. Germline V lookup: CDR1 MNHEY, CDR2 SVGAGI.

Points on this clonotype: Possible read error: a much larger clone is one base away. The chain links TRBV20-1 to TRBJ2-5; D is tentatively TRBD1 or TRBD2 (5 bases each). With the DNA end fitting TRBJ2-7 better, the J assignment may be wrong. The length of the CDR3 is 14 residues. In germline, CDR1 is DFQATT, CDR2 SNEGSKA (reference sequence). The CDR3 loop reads CSARRGAPTYEQYF. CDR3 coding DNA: TGCAGTGCTCGTAGGGGAGCCCCGACTTACGAGCAGTACTTC.

The CDR3 DNA is TGTGCCAGCAGCTACCCTTGCGACAGGGCGGATACGCAGTATTTT. Translating it yields CASSYPCDRADTQYF. The rearrangement links TRBV5-7 to TRBJ2-3; TRBD1 matches 7 bases. Being an ORF, TRBV5-7 has a function that is uncertain. Trimming removed 3 bases from V and 6 bases from J; junction bases left unmatched: 10. There are 15 residues in the CDR3.

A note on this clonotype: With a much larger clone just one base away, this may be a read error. The CDR3 region is CASSGQGVFQETRYF. CDR3 DNA sequence: TGCGCCAGCAGTGGACAGGGGGTGTTCCAAGAGACCCGGTACTTC. The J gene is TRBJ2-5, the V gene TRBV5-1, with 10 bases that match TRBD1. This CDR3 is 15 amino acids long. Germline assignment: CDR1 SGHRS and CDR2 YFSETQ.

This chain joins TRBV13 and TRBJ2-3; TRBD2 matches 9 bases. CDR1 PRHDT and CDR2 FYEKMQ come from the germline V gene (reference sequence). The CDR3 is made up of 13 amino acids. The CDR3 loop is CATRLAATDTQYF. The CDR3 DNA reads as TGTGCTACCCGACTAGCGGCCACAGATACGCAGTATTTT.

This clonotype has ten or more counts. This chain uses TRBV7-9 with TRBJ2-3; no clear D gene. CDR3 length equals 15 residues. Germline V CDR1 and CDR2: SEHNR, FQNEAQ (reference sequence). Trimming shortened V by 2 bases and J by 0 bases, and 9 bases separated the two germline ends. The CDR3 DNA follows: TGTGCCAGCAGCTTATCGGGCAGAAGCACAGATACGCAGTATTTT. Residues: CASSLSGRSTDTQYF.

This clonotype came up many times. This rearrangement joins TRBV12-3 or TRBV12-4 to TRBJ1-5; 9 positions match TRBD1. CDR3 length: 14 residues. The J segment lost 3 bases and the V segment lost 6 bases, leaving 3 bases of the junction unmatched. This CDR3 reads CASRQGAANQPQHF. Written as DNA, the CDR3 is TGTGCCAGCAGACAGGGGGCCGCCAATCAGCCCCAGCATTTT.

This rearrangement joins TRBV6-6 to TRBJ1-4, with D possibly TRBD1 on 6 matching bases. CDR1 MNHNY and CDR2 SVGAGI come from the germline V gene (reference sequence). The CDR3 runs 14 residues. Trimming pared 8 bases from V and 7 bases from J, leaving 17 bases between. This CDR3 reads CASGPQGPGEKLFF. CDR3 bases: TGTGCCAGCGGACCACAGGGTCCCGGTGAAAAACTGTTTTTT.

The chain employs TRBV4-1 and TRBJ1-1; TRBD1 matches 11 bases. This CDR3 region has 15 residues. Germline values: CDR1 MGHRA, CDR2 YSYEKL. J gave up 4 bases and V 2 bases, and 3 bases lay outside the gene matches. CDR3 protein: CASSQTGTGGTEAFF. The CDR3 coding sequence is TGCGCCAGCAGCCAAACCGGGACAGGGGGCACTGAAGCTTTCTTT.

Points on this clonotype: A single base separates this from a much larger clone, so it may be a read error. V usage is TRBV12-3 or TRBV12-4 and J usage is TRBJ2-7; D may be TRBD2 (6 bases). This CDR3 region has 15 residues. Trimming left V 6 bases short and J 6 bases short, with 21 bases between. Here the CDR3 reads CASSPYGGSSREQYF. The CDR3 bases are TGTGCCAGCAGCCCGTATGGAGGGTCTAGCCGCGAGCAGTACTTC.

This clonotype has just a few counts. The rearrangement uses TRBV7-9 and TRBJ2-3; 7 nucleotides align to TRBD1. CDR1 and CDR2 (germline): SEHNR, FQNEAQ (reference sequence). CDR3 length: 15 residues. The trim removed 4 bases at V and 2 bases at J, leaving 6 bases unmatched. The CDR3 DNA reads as TGTGCCAGCAGCTCCTCACAGGGGAACACAGATACGCAGTATTTT. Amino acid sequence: CASSSSQGNTDTQYF. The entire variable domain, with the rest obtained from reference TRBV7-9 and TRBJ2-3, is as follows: DTGVSQNPRHKITKRGQNVTFRCDPISEHNRLYWYRQTLGQGPEFLTYFQNEAQLEKSRLLSDRFSAERPKGSFSTLEIQRTEQGDSAMYLCASSSSQGNTDTQYFGPGTRLTVL.

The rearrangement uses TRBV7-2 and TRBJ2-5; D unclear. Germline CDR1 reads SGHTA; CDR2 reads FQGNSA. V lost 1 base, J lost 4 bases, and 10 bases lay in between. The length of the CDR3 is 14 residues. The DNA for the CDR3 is TGTGCCAGCAGCTTAGACTGGGTCCGAGAGACCCAGTACTTC. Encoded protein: CASSLDWVRETQYF.

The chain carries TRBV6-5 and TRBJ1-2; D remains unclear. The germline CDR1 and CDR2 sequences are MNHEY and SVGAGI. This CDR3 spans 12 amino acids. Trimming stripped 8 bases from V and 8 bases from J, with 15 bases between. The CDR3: CASLTTGSGYTF. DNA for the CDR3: TGTGCCAGCCTAACGACGGGGAGCGGCTACACCTTC.

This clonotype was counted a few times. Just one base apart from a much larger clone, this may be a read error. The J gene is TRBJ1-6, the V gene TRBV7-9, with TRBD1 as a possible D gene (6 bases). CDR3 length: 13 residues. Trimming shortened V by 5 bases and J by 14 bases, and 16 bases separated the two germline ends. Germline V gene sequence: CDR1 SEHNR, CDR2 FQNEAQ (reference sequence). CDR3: CASSVGTPKSLHF. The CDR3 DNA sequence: TGTGCCAGCAGCGTCGGGACACCGAAGTCCCTCCACTTT.

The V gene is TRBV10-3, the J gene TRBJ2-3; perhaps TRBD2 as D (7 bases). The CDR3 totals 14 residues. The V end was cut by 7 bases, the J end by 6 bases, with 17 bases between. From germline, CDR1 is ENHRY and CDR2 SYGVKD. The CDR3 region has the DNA TGTGCCATCAATCCTGGGGGGGGCGACGATACGCAGTATTTT. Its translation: CAINPGGGDDTQYF.

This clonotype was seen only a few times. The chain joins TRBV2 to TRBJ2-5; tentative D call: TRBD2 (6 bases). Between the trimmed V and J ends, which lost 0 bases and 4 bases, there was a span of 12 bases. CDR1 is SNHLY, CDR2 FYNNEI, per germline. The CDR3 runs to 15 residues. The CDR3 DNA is TGTGCCAGCAGTGAAGCTCGGGGGAGTGGAGAGACCCAGTACTTC. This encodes CASSEARGSGETQYF.

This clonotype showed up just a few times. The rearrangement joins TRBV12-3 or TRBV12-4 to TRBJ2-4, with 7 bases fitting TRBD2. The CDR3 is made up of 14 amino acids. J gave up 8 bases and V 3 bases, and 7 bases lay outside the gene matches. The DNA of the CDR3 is TGTGCCAGCAGTTTGTCACAGGCGGGGGACATTCAGTACTTC. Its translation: CASSLSQAGDIQYF.

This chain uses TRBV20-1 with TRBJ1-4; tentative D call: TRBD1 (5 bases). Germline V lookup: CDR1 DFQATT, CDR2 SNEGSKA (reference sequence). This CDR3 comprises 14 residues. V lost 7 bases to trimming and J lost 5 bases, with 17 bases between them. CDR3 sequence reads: CSVRSTEGNEKLFF. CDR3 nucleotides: TGCAGTGTCAGATCGACAGAGGGGAATGAAAAACTGTTTTTT.

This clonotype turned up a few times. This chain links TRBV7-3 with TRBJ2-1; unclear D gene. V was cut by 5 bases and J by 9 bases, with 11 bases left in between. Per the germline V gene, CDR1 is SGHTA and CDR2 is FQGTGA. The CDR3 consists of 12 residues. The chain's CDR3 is CASSATLVEQFF. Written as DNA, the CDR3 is TGTGCCAGCAGCGCCACCTTAGTTGAGCAGTTCTTC.

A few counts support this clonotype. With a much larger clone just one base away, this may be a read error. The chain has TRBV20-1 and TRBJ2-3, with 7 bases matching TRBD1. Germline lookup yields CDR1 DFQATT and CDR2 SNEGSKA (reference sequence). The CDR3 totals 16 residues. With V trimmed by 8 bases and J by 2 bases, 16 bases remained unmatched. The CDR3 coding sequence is TGCAGTACTCCCGAGGGGGCTCGTCCCGCCACAGATACGCAGTATTTT. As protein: CSTPEGARPATDTQYF.